One and the same sample provided the 10 T cell receptor beta chains below, sequenced in a study of blood T cell repertoires in COVID-19. Libraries were prepared by immunoSEQ multiplex PCR; TCRdb keeps only in-frame clonotypes and omits some of them. In the table there are more than 95,000 clones, roughly 87% of which are singletons. What was sequenced was peripheral blood. These TCRs come from a man over 45 with acute or convalescent COVID-19.

The chain combines TRBV11-2 with TRBJ2-2, with 7 bases lining up with TRBD1. V shed 10 bases, J shed 4 bases, and the junction held 12 bases outside the gene matches. Germline-derived CDR1 and CDR2 are SGHAT and FQNNGV. This CDR3 has 15 amino acids. Here the CDR3 reads CATNLQGPGTGELFF. The CDR3 nucleotides read TGTGCCACCAATTTACAGGGGCCGGGCACCGGGGAGCTGTTTTTT.

This sequence joins TRBV6-5 and TRBJ2-7; D gene uncertain. There are 16 residues in the CDR3. The V end was cut by 0 bases, the J end by 3 bases, with 15 bases between. Germline V lookup: CDR1 MNHEY, CDR2 SVGAGI. The CDR3 protein is CASSYSISSGFYEQYF. The DNA for the CDR3 is TGTGCCAGCAGTTACTCTATCTCGTCAGGCTTCTACGAGCAGTACTTC.

The chain joins TRBV6-5 to TRBJ1-4; 8 positions agree with TRBD1. This CDR3 is 14 amino acids long. Germline assignment: CDR1 MNHEY and CDR2 SVGAGI. Losses at the gene ends were 6 bases for V and 8 bases for J; bases not matched to a gene: 8. The CDR3 DNA follows: TGTGCCAGCAGCCGGACAGGGAAGGACGAAAAACTGTTTTTT. Amino acids: CASSRTGKDEKLFF.

The chain is built from TRBV6-4 and TRBJ2-7, with D uncertain. V gave up 6 bases and J gave up 6 bases, with 15 bases separating them. CDR1 MRHNA and CDR2 SNTAGT come from the germline V gene. The CDR3 runs 13 residues. The DNA of the CDR3 is TGTGCCAGCAGCCAGACTGTACGAAGCGAGCAGTACTTC. It encodes CASSQTVRSEQYF.

This clone was picked up one time. This chain joins TRBV4-1 and TRBJ2-3; 11 bases are a match to TRBD2. The CDR3 has 18 amino acids. Germline CDR1 reads MGHRA; CDR2 reads YSYEKL. The ends lost 2 bases at V and 0 bases at J; junction bases unmatched: 7. The CDR3 coding sequence is TGCGCCAGCAGCCAACCATATAGCGGGAGGGATAGCACAGATACGCAGTATTTT. It is translated as CASSQPYSGRDSTDTQYF.

This clone was found a few times. The chain couples TRBV18 to TRBJ1-4, with TRBD1 matching over 8 bases. Germline assignment: CDR1 KGHSH and CDR2 LQKENI. The CDR3 runs 15 residues. Losses at the gene ends were 1 base for V and 2 bases for J; bases not matched to a gene: 0. As DNA, the CDR3 is TGTGCCAGCTCACCACGGACAGGGACTAATGAAAAACTGTTTTTT. Protein sequence: CASSPRTGTNEKLFF.

This rearrangement joins TRBV1 to TRBJ1-6; no DNA check was done on the table's D call, TRBD1. TRBV1 corresponds to a pseudogene. The CDR3 runs 15 residues. CDR3 nucleotide sequence: TGCACCAGCAGCGCACAGGGGGGTTATAATTCACCCCTCCACTTT. It codes for CTSSAQGGYNSPLHF.

This chain links TRBV7-3 with TRBJ2-2; no reliable D call. This CDR3 is built from 12 residues. The V gene lost 1 base and the J gene lost 9 bases, with 6 bases spanning the gap. The germline V gene has CDR1 SGHTA and CDR2 FQGTGA. The CDR3 bases are TGTGCCAGCAGCTTAAGGGCCAGGGAGCTGTTTTTT. Its protein is CASSLRARELFF. The full variable domain, rest sourced from reference TRBV7-3 and TRBJ2-2, is GAGVSQTPSNKVTEKGKYVELRCDPISGHTALYWYRQSLGQGPEFLIYFQGTGAADDSGLPNDRFFAVRPEGSVSTLKIQRTERGDSAVYLCASSLRARELFFGEGSRLTVL.

This clone has just a few counts. This CDR3 is CASSTGGNSPLHF. The DNA for the CDR3 is TGTGCCAGCAGTACAGGGGGAAATTCACCCCTCCACTTT. The chain uses TRBV7-8 and TRBJ1-6; 8 nucleotides line up with TRBD1. V was clipped by 6 bases and J by 7 bases; unmatched bases: 2. Germline CDR1 reads SGHVS; CDR2 reads FQNEAQ. There are 13 residues in the CDR3.

The rearrangement links TRBV23-1 to TRBJ2-7; 7 nucleotides match TRBD1. TRBV23-1 is marked as an open reading frame, function uncertain. After removal of 2 bases from V and 2 bases from J, the junction contained 3 bases not matched to a gene. This CDR3 contains 14 residues. CDR3 sequence reads: CASSQKGQTYEQYF. The CDR3 nucleotides read TGCGCCAGCAGTCAAAAGGGACAGACCTACGAGCAGTACTTC.